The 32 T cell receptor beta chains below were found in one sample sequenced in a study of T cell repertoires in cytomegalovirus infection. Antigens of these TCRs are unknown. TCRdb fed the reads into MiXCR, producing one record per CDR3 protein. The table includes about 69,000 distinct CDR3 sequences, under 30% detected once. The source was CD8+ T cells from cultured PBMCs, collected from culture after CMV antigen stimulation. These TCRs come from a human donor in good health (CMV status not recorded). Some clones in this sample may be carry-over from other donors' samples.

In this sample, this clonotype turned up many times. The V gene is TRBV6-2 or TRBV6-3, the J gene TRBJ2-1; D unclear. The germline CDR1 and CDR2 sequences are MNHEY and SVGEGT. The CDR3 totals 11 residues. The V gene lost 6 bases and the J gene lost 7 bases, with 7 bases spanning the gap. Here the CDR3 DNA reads TGTGCCAGCAGCCGGGTTAATGAGCAGTTCTTC. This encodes CASSRVNEQFF.

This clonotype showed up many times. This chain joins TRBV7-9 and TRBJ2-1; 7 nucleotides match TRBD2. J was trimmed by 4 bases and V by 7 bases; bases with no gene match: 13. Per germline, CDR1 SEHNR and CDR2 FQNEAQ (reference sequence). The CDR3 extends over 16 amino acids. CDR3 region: CASTGDGGSSYNEQFF. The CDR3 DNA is TGTGCCAGCACCGGAGACGGCGGGAGCAGTTACAATGAGCAGTTCTTC.

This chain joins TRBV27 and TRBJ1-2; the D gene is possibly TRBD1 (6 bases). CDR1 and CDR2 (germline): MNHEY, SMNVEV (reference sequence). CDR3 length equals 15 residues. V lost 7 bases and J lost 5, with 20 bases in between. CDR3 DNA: TGTGCCAGCACCACCTTGGGGGGCGCCGGGTATGGCTACACCTTC. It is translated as CASTTLGGAGYGYTF.

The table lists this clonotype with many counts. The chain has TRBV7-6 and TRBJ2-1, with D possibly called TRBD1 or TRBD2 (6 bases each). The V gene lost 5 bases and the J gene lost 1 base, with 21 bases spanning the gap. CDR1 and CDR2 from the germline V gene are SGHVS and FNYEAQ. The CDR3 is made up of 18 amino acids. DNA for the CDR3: TGTGCCAGCAGCCGGCGGGCAGGGGAGGCGGAATCCTACAATGAGCAGTTCTTC. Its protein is CASSRRAGEAESYNEQFF.

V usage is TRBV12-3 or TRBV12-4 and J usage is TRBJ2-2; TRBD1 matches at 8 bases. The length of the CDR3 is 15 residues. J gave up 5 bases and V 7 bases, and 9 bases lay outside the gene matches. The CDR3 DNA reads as TGTGCCAGCAATTCCGGGACAGGCGGGACCGGGGAGCTGTTTTTT. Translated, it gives CASNSGTGGTGELFF.

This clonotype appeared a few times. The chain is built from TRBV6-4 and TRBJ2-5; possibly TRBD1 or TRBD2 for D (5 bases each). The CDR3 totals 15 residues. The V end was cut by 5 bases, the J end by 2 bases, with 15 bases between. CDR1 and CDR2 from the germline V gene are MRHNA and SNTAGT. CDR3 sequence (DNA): TGTGCCAGCAGTCCCTCCGAGGGGCCGCAAGAGACCCAGTACTTC. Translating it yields CASSPSEGPQETQYF.

The CDR3 here is CASLRGGVAGEQFF. The CDR3 DNA sequence: TGTGCCAGCCTTCGGGGGGGGGTAGCAGGGGAGCAGTTCTTC. The chain couples TRBV6-2 or TRBV6-3 to TRBJ2-1; 8 positions match TRBD2. The germline gives CDR1 MNHEY, CDR2 SVGEGT. V trimming: 8 bases; J trimming: 10 bases; junction bases outside the gene matches: 13. This CDR3 has 14 amino acids.

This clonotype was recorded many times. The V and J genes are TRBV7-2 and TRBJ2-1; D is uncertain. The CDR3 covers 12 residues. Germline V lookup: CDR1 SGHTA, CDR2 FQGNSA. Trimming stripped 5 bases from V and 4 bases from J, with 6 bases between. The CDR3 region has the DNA TGTGCCAGCAGCGACCGGTACAATGAGCAGTTCTTC. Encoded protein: CASSDRYNEQFF. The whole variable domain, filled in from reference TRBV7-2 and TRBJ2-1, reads GAGVSQSPSNKVTEKGKDVELRCDPISGHTALYWYRQSLGQGLEFLIYFQGNSAPDKSGLPSDRFSAERTGGSVSTLTIQRTQQEDSAVYLCASSDRYNEQFFGPGTRLTVL.

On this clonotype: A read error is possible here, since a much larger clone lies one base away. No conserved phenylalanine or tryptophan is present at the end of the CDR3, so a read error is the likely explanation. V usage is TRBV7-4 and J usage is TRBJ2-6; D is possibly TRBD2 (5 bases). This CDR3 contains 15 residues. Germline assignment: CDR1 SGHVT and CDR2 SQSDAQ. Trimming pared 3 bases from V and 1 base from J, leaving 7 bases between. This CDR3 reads CASSFSESGANVLTS. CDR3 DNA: TGTGCCAGCAGCTTTAGCGAGTCTGGGGCCAACGTCCTGACTTCC.

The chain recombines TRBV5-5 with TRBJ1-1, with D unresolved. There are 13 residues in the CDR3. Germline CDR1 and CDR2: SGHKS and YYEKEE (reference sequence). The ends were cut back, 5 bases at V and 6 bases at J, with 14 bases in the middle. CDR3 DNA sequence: TGTGCCAGCAGTTATGGTGCAGATGCTGAAGCTTTCTTT. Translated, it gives CASSYGADAEAFF.

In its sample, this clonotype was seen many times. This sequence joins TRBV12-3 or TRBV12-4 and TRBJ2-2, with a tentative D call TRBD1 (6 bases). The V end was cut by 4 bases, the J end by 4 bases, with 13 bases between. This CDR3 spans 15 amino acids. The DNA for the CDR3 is TGTGCCAGCAGTTCCGAAGGGGGTGGCACCGGGGAGCTGTTTTTT. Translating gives CASSSEGGGTGELFF.

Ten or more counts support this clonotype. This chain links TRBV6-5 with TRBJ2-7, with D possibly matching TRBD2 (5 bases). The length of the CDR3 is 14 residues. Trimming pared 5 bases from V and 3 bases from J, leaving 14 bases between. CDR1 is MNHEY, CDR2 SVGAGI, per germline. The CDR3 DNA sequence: TGTGCCAGCAGTCCTCGGGATCACCACTACGAGCAGTACTTC. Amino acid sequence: CASSPRDHHYEQYF.

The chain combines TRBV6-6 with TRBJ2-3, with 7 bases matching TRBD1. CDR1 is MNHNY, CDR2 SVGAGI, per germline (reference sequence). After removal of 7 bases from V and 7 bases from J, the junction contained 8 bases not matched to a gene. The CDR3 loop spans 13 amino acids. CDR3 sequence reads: CASNLGRGNTQYF. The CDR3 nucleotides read TGTGCCAGCAACCTGGGCAGGGGGAATACGCAGTATTTT.

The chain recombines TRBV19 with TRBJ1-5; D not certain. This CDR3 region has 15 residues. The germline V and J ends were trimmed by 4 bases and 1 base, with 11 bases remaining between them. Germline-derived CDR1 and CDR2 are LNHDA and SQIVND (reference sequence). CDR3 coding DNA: TGTGCCAGTAGTACCGTCCCCCAGAGCAATCAGCCCCAGCATTTT. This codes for CASSTVPQSNQPQHF. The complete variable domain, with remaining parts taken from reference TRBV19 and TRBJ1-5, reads DGGITQSPKYLFRKEGQNVTLSCEQNLNHDAMYWYRQDPGQGLRLIYYSQIVNDFQKGDIAEGYSVSREKKESFPLTVTSAQKNPTAFYLCASSTVPQSNQPQHFGDGTRLSIL.

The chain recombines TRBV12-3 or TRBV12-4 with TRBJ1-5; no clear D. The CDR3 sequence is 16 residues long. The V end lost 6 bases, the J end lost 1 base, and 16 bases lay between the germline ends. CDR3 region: CASSASNQDSNQPQHF. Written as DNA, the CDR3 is TGTGCCAGCAGCGCCAGCAACCAAGACAGCAATCAGCCCCAGCATTTT.

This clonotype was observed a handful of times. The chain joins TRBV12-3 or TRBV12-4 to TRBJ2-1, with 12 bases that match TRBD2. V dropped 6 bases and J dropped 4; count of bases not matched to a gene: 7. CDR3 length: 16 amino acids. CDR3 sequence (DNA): TGTGCCAGCAGCGACGGACTAGCGGGAAAATACAATGAGCAGTTCTTC. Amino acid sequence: CASSDGLAGKYNEQFF.

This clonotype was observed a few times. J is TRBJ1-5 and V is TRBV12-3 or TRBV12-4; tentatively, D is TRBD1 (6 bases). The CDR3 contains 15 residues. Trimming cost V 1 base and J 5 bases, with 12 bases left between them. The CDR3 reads CASSLGGAGDQPQHF. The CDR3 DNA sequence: TGTGCCAGCAGTTTAGGAGGGGCAGGGGATCAGCCCCAGCATTTT.

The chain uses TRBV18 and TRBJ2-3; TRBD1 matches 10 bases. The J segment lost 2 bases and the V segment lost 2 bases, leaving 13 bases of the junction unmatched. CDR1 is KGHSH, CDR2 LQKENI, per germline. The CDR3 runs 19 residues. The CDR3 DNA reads TGTGCCAGCTCACCATTACGACAGGGGGCGATGAAAATCACAGATACGCAGTATTTT. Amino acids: CASSPLRQGAMKITDTQYF.

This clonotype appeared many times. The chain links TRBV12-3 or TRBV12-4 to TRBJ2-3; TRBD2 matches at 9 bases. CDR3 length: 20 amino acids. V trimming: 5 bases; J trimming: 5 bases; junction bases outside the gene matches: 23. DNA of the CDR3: TGTGCCAGCAGTCTTACGGCCCCAAGCTCAGCGGGAGGACGCGTAGATACGCAGTATTTT. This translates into CASSLTAPSSAGGRVDTQYF.

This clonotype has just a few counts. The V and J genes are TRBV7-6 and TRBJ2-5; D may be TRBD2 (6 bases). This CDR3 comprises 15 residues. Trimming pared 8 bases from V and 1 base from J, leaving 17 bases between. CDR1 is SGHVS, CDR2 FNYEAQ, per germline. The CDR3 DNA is TGTGCCAGCGTTCGGGGTAGCGGATTCCAAGAGACCCAGTACTTC. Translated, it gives CASVRGSGFQETQYF. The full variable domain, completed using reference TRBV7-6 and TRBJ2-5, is GAGVSQSPRYKVTKRGQDVALRCDPISGHVSLYWYRQALGQGPEFLTYFNYEAQQDKSGLPNDRFSAERPEGSISTLTIQRTEQRDSAMYRCASVRGSGFQETQYFGPGTRLLVL.

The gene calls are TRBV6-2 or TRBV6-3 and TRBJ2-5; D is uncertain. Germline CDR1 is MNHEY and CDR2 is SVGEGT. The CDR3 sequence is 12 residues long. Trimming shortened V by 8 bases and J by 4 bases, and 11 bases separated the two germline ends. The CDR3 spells CASYHSRETQYF. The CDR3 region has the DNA TGTGCCAGCTACCACAGCCGAGAGACCCAGTACTTC.

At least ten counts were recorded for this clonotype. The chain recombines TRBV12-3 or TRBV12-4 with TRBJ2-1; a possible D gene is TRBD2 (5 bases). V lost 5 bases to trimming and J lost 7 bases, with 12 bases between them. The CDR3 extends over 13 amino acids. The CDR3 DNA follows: TGTGCCAGCAGTCCGCGGGTGGGGAATGAGCAGTTCTTC. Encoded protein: CASSPRVGNEQFF.

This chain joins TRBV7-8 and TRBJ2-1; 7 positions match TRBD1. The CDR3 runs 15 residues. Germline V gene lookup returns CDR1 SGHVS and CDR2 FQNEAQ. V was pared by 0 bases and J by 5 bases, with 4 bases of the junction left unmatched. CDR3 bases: TGTGCCAGCAGCTTAGCTGCAGGGGGTAACAATGAGCAGTTCTTC. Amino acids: CASSLAAGGNNEQFF.

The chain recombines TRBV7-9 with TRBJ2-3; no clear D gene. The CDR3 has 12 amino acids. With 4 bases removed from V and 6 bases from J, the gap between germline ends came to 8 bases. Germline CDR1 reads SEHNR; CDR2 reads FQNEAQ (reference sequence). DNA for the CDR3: TGTGCCAGCAGCTCACTGGGGGATACGCAGTATTTT. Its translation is CASSSLGDTQYF.

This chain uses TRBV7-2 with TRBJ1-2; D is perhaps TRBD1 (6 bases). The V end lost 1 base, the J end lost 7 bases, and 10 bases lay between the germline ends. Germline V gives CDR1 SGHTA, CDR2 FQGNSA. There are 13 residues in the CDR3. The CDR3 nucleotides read TGTGCCAGCAGCTTAGGGGGGGCTGGTGGCTACACCTTC. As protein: CASSLGGAGGYTF.

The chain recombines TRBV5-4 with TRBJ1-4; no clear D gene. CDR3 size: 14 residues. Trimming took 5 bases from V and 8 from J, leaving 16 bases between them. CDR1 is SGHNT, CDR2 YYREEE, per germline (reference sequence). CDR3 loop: CASSSSTGMEKLFF. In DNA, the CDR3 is TGTGCCAGCAGTTCTAGCACCGGAATGGAAAAACTGTTTTTT.

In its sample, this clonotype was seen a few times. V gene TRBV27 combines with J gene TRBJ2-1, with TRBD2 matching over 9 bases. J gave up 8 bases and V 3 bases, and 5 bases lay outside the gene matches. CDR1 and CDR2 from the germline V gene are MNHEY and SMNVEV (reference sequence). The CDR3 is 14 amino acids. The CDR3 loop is CASSFSGRGDEQFF. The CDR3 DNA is TGTGCCAGCAGTTTTAGCGGGAGAGGCGATGAGCAGTTCTTC.

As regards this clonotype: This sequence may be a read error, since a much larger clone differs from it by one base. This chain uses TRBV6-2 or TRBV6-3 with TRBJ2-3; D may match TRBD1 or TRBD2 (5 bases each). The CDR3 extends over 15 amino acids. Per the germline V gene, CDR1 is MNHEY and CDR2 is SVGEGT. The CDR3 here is CVSSSNTHGTSNQYF. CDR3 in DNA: TGTGTCAGCAGCTCTAATACACATGGGACCTCAAACCAGTATTTT.

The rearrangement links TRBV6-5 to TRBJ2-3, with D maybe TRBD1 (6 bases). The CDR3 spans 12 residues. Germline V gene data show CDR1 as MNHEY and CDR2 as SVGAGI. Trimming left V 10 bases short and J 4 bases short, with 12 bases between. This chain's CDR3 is CAINRVADTQYF. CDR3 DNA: TGTGCCATCAACAGGGTCGCAGATACGCAGTATTTT.

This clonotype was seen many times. CDR3 sequence (DNA): TGCGCCAGCAGCCAGGATAGCGGGAGTACAGATACGCAGTATTTT. This encodes CASSQDSGSTDTQYF. V gene TRBV4-1 combines with J gene TRBJ2-3; TRBD2 agrees at 9 bases. CDR3 length: 15 residues. Germline V gene data show CDR1 as MGHRA and CDR2 as YSYEKL. The V segment lost 3 bases and the J segment 3 bases; nucleotides outside the gene matches: 4.

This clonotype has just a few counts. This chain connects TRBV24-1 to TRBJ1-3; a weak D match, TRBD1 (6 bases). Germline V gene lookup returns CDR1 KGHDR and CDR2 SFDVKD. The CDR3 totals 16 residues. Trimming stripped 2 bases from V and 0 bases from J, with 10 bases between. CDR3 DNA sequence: TGTGCCACCAGTGATTCTGGACAGTACTCTGGAAACACCATATATTTT. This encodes CATSDSGQYSGNTIYF.

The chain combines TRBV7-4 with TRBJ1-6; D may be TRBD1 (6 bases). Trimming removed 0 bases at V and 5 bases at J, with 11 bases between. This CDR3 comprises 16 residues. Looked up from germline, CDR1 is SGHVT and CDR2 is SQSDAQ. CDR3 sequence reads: CASSLAEGVDNSPLHF. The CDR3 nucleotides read TGTGCCAGCAGCTTAGCGGAGGGGGTGGATAATTCACCCCTCCACTTT.